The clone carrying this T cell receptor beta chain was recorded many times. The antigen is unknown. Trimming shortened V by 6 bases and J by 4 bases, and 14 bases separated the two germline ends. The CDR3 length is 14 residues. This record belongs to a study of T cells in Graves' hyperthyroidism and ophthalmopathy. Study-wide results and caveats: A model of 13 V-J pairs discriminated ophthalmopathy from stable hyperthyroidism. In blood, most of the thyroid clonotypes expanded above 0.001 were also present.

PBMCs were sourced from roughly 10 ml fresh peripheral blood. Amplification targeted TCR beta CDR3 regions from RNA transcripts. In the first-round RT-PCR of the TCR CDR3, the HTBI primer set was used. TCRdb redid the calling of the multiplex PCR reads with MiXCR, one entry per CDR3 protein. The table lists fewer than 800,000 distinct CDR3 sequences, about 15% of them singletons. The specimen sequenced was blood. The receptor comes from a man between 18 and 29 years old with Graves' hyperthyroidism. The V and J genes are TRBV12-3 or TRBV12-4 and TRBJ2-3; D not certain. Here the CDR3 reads CASRISELADTQYF. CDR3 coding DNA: TGTGCCAGCAGGATTAGTGAGTTGGCAGATACGCAGTATTTT.